Detailed here is one T cell receptor beta chain. Sample-barcoded 5' priming and a J-beta primer mix drove a second PCR of roughly 7 to 11 cycles. TCRdb reprocessed the 5' RACE reads via MiXCR and lists one record per CDR3 protein. The sample consists of hundreds of thousands of distinct CDR3 sequences, 45% to 60% of them appearing once. The CDR3 totals 15 residues. Germline V gene sequence: CDR1 SNHLY, CDR2 FYNNEI. V gave up 8 bases and J gave up 6 bases; unmatched junction bases: 13. These data originate in a study of blood T cells in healthy people across ages. The chain combines TRBV2 with TRBJ1-1; 9 nucleotides match TRBD1. The specimen sequenced was blood. The TCR comes from a woman of 80 years or more in good health. The CDR3 loop is CASGDGQGFGPEAFF. DNA of the CDR3: TGTGCCAGCGGCGACGGACAGGGGTTTGGCCCTGAAGCTTTCTTT.